This T cell receptor beta chain was documented in a study of vaccination and CD4 T cells after COVID-19. Once obtained from cultured CD4+ T cells, the DNA was sequenced using the Oncomine TCR Beta short-read assay. TCRdb reprocessed the PCR reads with MiXCR, giving one entry per CDR3 protein. In the table there are more than 9,000 distinct CDR3 sequences, 25% to 40% of which are singletons. Described treatment: 10-day PBMC culture with coronavirus spike peptide pools or control peptides (ViraFEST assay). Following expansion of antigen-specific T cells with peptide pools, ViraFEST then sequenced TCRs. Germline V gene lookup returns CDR1 DFQATT and CDR2 SNEGSKA (reference sequence). CDR3 length: 12 amino acids. The V end lost 6 bases, the J end lost 5 bases, and 13 bases lay between the germline ends. This clonotype was detected only a few times. Its target is unknown.

Sequences were obtained from CD4+ T cells from blood, cultured in vitro. The J gene is TRBJ2-5, the V gene TRBV20-1; a weak D match, TRBD2 (5 bases). The sequence was collected from a human donor who had recovered from COVID-19. CDR3 residues: CSASLARETQYF. CDR3 bases: TGCAGTGCGTCGCTAGCACGCGAGACCCAGTACTTC.